Below are 30 T cell receptor beta chains sequenced from a single sample in a study of blood T cell repertoires in COVID-19 (TCRdb year 2020). To prepare the library, the immunoSEQ multiplex PCR assay was applied. Not all clones reach the TCRdb copy of this immuneACCESS table, which keeps in-frame sequences only. Checked studies attribute under half of the gap to unresolved V genes and leave the rest unexplained. The sample table lists roughly 250,000 clones, roughly 79% of them with a count of one. The ten largest clones take up 1.9% of the sample. The sample comprised peripheral blood. The receptors were gathered from a woman aged 80 or older with acute or convalescent COVID-19.

The J gene is TRBJ2-7, the V gene TRBV7-2; 7 bases line up with TRBD2. CDR1 SGHTA and CDR2 FQGNSA come from the germline V gene. This CDR3 region has 14 residues. V lost 2 bases and J lost 7; bases outside the gene matches: 8. The CDR3 DNA reads as TGTGCCAGCAGCTTAATGGCGGGGGATACGGAGCAGTACTTC. It codes for CASSLMAGDTEQYF.

CDR3 in DNA: TGTGCCAGCAGGCGACTAGCGGGGGAAGAGACCCAGTACTTC. Translated, it gives CASRRLAGEETQYF. The chain joins TRBV2 to TRBJ2-5; 12 bases line up with TRBD2. Germline-derived CDR1 and CDR2 are SNHLY and FYNNEI. The CDR3 is made up of 14 amino acids. V trimming: 6 bases; J trimming: 3 bases; junction bases outside the gene matches: 2. The variable domain in full, completed from reference TRBV2 and TRBJ2-5, reads EPEVTQTPSHQVTQMGQEVILRCVPISNHLYFYWYRQILGQKVEFLVSFYNNEISEKSEIFDDQFSVERPDGSNFTLKIRSTKLEDSAMYFCASRRLAGEETQYFGPGTRLLVL.

This clone came up once. The chain combines TRBV28 with TRBJ2-7; D possibly corresponds to TRBD1 (5 bases). This CDR3 comprises 16 residues. Looked up from germline, CDR1 is MDHEN and CDR2 is SYDVKM. Deletions cut 2 bases from V and 5 bases from J, with 19 bases between. The CDR3 is CASSLPHAGLTNEQYF. In DNA form, the CDR3 reads TGTGCCAGCAGTTTACCCCACGCAGGGCTAACCAACGAGCAGTACTTC. The whole variable domain, filled in from reference TRBV28 and TRBJ2-7, reads DVKVTQSSRYLVKRTGEKVFLECVQDMDHENMFWYRQDPGLGLRLIYFSYDVKMKEKGDIPEGYSVSREKKERFSLILESASTNQTSMYLCASSLPHAGLTNEQYFGPGTRLTVT.

The sample holds one count of this clone. The gene calls are TRBV2 and TRBJ2-5; 8 nucleotides agree with TRBD2. CDR3 length: 13 residues. CDR1 SNHLY and CDR2 FYNNEI come from the germline V gene. V lost 6 bases, J lost 9 bases, and 9 bases stayed unmatched. For the CDR3, the DNA is TGTGCCAGCAGCAGGGAGCGGGAGAGGGCCCAGTACTTC. It encodes CASSRERERAQYF.

The chain joins TRBV7-9 to TRBJ1-3, with TRBD1 matching 7 bases. Looked up from germline, CDR1 is SEHNR and CDR2 is FQNEAQ (reference sequence). The junction had 7 bases not matched to a gene; V was cut back by 2 bases and J by 0 bases. The CDR3 consists of 17 residues. The CDR3, as DNA: TGTGCCAGCAGCTTACAGTTAAGGGGGCACTCTGGAAACACCATATATTTT. Its translation is CASSLQLRGHSGNTIYF.

The J gene is TRBJ1-1, the V gene TRBV12-3 or TRBV12-4; the D gene is possibly TRBD1 (6 bases). The CDR3 is 13 residues long. Trimming shortened V by 6 bases and J by 3 bases, and 11 bases separated the two germline ends. The CDR3 DNA sequence: TGTGCCAGCAGACAGGGATGGGACACTGAAGCTTTCTTT. Amino acid sequence: CASRQGWDTEAFF.

V gene TRBV7-3 combines with J gene TRBJ2-3, with 10 bases aligning to TRBD2. CDR1 is SGHTA and CDR2 is FQGTGA in the germline V gene. The junction had 6 bases not matched to a gene; V was cut back by 0 bases and J by 0 bases. This CDR3 has 18 residues. This CDR3 reads CASSLTSSGGSSTDTQYF. CDR3 DNA: TGTGCCAGCAGCTTAACGTCTAGCGGGGGCTCTAGCACAGATACGCAGTATTTT.

The rearrangement uses TRBV6-2 or TRBV6-3 and TRBJ1-4; possibly TRBD1 for D (5 bases). CDR3 length: 15 amino acids. V was clipped by 5 bases and J by 5 bases, with 15 bases between them. CDR1 is MNHEY and CDR2 is SVGEGT in the germline V gene. The CDR3 DNA sequence: TGTGCCAGCAGTGCCCCGGGACTATACAATGAAAAACTGTTTTTT. Protein sequence: CASSAPGLYNEKLFF.

V and J are TRBV9 and TRBJ1-5; tentative D call: TRBD1 (6 bases). CDR3 length: 15 residues. V dropped 5 bases and J dropped 1 base, with 13 bases sitting between them. From germline, CDR1 is SGDLS and CDR2 YYNGEE. The CDR3 sequence: CASSLGAESNQPQHF. CDR3 in DNA: TGTGCCAGCAGTCTGGGGGCGGAGAGCAATCAGCCCCAGCATTTT. Full variable domain (rest looked up from reference TRBV9 and TRBJ1-5): DSGVTQTPKHLITATGQRVTLRCSPRSGDLSVYWYQQSLDQGLQFLIQYYNGEERAKGNILERFSAQQFPDLHSELNLSSLELGDSALYFCASSLGAESNQPQHFGDGTRLSIL.

V usage is TRBV4-3 and J usage is TRBJ1-5, with 7 nucleotides matching TRBD1. The junction had 7 bases not matched to a gene; V was cut back by 2 bases and J by 0 bases. The CDR3 loop spans 17 amino acids. The germline V gene encodes CDR1 LGHNA and CDR2 YSLEER. DNA of the CDR3: TGCGCCAGCAGCCAAAGATACGGGACAGCTAGCAATCAGCCCCAGCATTTT. This encodes CASSQRYGTASNQPQHF.

The genes are TRBV25-1 and TRBJ2-7, with 7 bases identical to TRBD2. This CDR3 spans 14 amino acids. The V gene's germline CDR1 is MGHDK and CDR2 SYGVNS. The V segment lost 1 base and the J segment 3 bases; nucleotides outside the gene matches: 3. The CDR3 is CASSESPSGYEQYF. Here the CDR3 DNA reads TGTGCCAGCAGTGAATCGCCTAGCGGCTACGAGCAGTACTTC.

This clone has only one observation. The chain combines TRBV28 with TRBJ2-7, with D possibly being TRBD1 (5 bases). The CDR3 covers 14 residues. Germline CDR1 is MDHEN and CDR2 is SYDVKM. The germline V and J ends were trimmed by 3 bases and 3 bases, with 12 bases remaining between them. The CDR3 spells CASSLAGPFYEQYF. As DNA, the CDR3 is TGTGCCAGCAGTTTGGCAGGGCCCTTCTACGAGCAGTACTTC.

V usage is TRBV4-2 and J usage is TRBJ2-2; 14 positions agree with TRBD2. V lost 4 bases to trimming and J lost 1 base; unmatched junction nucleotides: 11. Looked up from germline, CDR1 is LGHNA and CDR2 is YNFKEQ. CDR3 size: 20 residues. The CDR3 DNA reads as TGTGCCAGCAGCCCTCACTCCGGACTAGCGGGAGGAGGGAACACCGGGGAGCTGTTTTTT. Translating it yields CASSPHSGLAGGGNTGELFF.

The chain uses TRBV5-5 and TRBJ2-7; no definite D call. Germline V CDR1 and CDR2: SGHKS, YYEKEE (reference sequence). Between the trimmed V and J ends, which lost 0 bases and 2 bases, there was a span of 12 bases. The CDR3 totals 15 residues. The CDR3 protein is CASSLERSLTYEQYF. CDR3 nucleotides: TGTGCCAGCAGCTTGGAGAGGAGCCTAACCTACGAGCAGTACTTC.

This chain joins TRBV6-5 and TRBJ2-7; TRBD2 aligns across 9 bases. Germline CDR1 is MNHEY and CDR2 is SVGAGI. The CDR3 sequence is 15 residues long. V trimming: 7 bases; J trimming: 3 bases; junction bases outside the gene matches: 10. This CDR3 is CASTVDVAGDYEQYF. The DNA of the CDR3 is TGTGCCAGCACTGTTGATGTAGCGGGAGACTACGAGCAGTACTTC.

The J gene is TRBJ2-1, the V gene TRBV3-1 (or the pseudogene TRBV3-2); 8 bases map to TRBD2. The V gene end was trimmed by 3 bases and the J gene end by 4 bases; junction bases not matched to a gene: 5. This CDR3 region has 15 residues. The germline CDR1 and CDR2 sequences are LGHDT and YNNKEL (reference sequence). The DNA of the CDR3 is TGTGCCAGCAGCCAGCGGGGGGACCGTTACAATGAGCAGTTCTTC. Translated, it gives CASSQRGDRYNEQFF.

A remark on this clone: This may be a read error, as it is one base from a much larger clone. V and J are TRBV5-6 and TRBJ2-7; the D is unclear. Germline loops: CDR1 SGHDT, CDR2 YYEEEE. The CDR3 is 12 residues long. V was trimmed by 0 bases and J by 3 bases, leaving 4 bases between them. As DNA, the CDR3 is TGTGCCAGCAGCTTGGTCGGCTACGAGCAGTACTTC. Its protein product is CASSLVGYEQYF. The variable domain in full, with the rest retrieved from reference TRBV5-6 and TRBJ2-7, is DAGVTQSPTHLIKTRGQQVTLRCSPKSGHDTVSWYQQALGQGPQFIFQYYEEEERQRGNFPDRFSGHQFPNYSSELNVNALLLGDSALYLCASSLVGYEQYFGPGTRLTVT.

This chain uses TRBV7-2 with TRBJ1-1; D is unresolved. CDR3 length: 12 amino acids. V was pared by 1 base and J by 6 bases, with 6 bases between. CDR1 and CDR2 (germline): SGHTA, FQGNSA. The CDR3: CASSLDVSEAFF. DNA for the CDR3: TGTGCCAGCAGCTTAGATGTCTCTGAAGCTTTCTTT.

This chain links TRBV11-2 with TRBJ1-3, with D perhaps matching TRBD1 (6 bases). The CDR3 runs to 16 residues. Germline values: CDR1 SGHAT, CDR2 FQNNGV. Trimming took 2 bases from V and 0 from J, leaving 11 bases between them. The chain's CDR3 is CASSLQQGISGNTIYF. CDR3 nucleotides: TGTGCCAGCAGCTTACAACAGGGCATCTCTGGAAACACCATATATTTT.

V gene TRBV2 combines with J gene TRBJ1-4, with 11 bases lining up with TRBD1. CDR3 length: 15 residues. Germline CDR1 is SNHLY and CDR2 is FYNNEI. Unmatched junction bases numbered 7, after V lost 6 bases and J lost 7 bases. CDR3: CASRFGTGGSEKLFF. The CDR3 DNA reads as TGTGCCAGCAGATTCGGGACAGGGGGAAGTGAAAAACTGTTTTTT.

J is TRBJ2-2 and V is TRBV24-1; 11 bases line up with TRBD1. Germline V gene sequence: CDR1 KGHDR, CDR2 SFDVKD. With V trimmed by 1 base and J by 7 bases, 4 bases remained unmatched. The CDR3 runs to 16 residues. The CDR3 loop is CATSDFGQGANGELFF. CDR3 bases: TGTGCCACCAGTGATTTCGGACAGGGGGCAAACGGGGAGCTGTTTTTT.

This clone is a singleton in its sample. The chain recombines TRBV5-1 with TRBJ2-1, with a possible D match to TRBD1 (7 bases). CDR3 length: 16 amino acids. V dropped 1 base and J dropped 4 bases, with 15 bases sitting between them. The V gene's germline CDR1 is SGHRS and CDR2 YFSETQ. The DNA for the CDR3 is TGCGCCAGCAGCTTGTTGTCGGCAGGGGGGTACAATGAGCAGTTCTTC. Protein: CASSLLSAGGYNEQFF.

For the CDR3, the DNA is TGTGCCAGCAGCTTAATTATAGGGCCCGGGACAGCGTCCTACGAGCAGTACTTC. Its protein product is CASSLIIGPGTASYEQYF. V is TRBV11-2 and J is TRBJ2-7; 7 positions match TRBD1. V lost 2 bases and J lost 1; bases outside the gene matches: 14. The CDR3 loop spans 18 amino acids. Germline CDR1 reads SGHAT; CDR2 reads FQNNGV.

This clone was found once. The chain employs TRBV30 and TRBJ2-2; D is possibly TRBD2 (6 bases). The V gene's germline CDR1 is GTSNPN and CDR2 SVGIG (reference sequence). This CDR3 is 11 amino acids long. V lost 0 bases to trimming and J lost 10 bases, with 6 bases between them. In DNA form, the CDR3 reads TGTGCCTGGAGTGTACTAGCGGAGCTGTTTTTT. This translates into CAWSVLAELFF. The entire variable domain, with the rest obtained from reference TRBV30 and TRBJ2-2, is as follows: SQTIHQWPATLVQPVGSPLSLECTVEGTSNPNLYWYRQAAGRGLQLLFYSVGIGQISSEVPQNLSASRPQDRQFILSSKKLLLSDSGFYLCAWSVLAELFFGEGSRLTVL.

This clone was observed a single time. The chain employs TRBV14 and TRBJ2-1; 13 bases are shared with TRBD2. Trimming cost V 3 bases and J 5 bases; bases outside gene matches: 7. This CDR3 spans 17 amino acids. Per the germline V gene, CDR1 is SGHDN and CDR2 is FVKESK. The CDR3 coding sequence is TGTGCCAGCAGCCATAGCATAGGACTAGCGGGAGACAATGAGCAGTTCTTC. This encodes CASSHSIGLAGDNEQFF.

The chain joins TRBV27 to TRBJ1-6, with a tentative D call TRBD1 (5 bases). V was cut by 10 bases and J by 7 bases, with 14 bases left in between. CDR1 is MNHEY, CDR2 SMNVEV, per germline (reference sequence). This CDR3 region has 13 residues. The DNA of the CDR3 is TGTGCCACCGCCCCGAGACAGAATTCACCCCTCCACTTT. Residues: CATAPRQNSPLHF.

The V and J genes are TRBV18 and TRBJ2-7; 13 bases agree with TRBD2. Germline CDR1 is KGHSH and CDR2 is LQKENI. This CDR3 comprises 18 residues. The V segment lost 4 bases and the J segment 7 bases; nucleotides outside the gene matches: 16. In DNA form, the CDR3 reads TGTGCCAGCTCACTGACTATGGGACTAGCGGGGCGCATGAGGGAGCAGTACTTC. Its protein is CASSLTMGLAGRMREQYF.

The DNA of the CDR3 is TGCGCCAGCAGCCCCTCCGGGACAGGGGGCGACACCATATATTTT. Amino acids: CASSPSGTGGDTIYF. The chain uses TRBV5-1 and TRBJ1-3; 12 nucleotides line up with TRBD1. CDR1 is SGHRS and CDR2 is YFSETQ in the germline V gene. The CDR3 runs to 15 residues. Germline trimming cut 4 bases from V and 8 bases from J; bases unmatched to any gene: 7. Full variable domain (rest looked up from reference TRBV5-1 and TRBJ1-3): KAGVTQTPRYLIKTRGQQVTLSCSPISGHRSVSWYQQTPGQGLQFLFEYFSETQRNKGNFPGRFSGRQFSNSRSEMNVSTLELGDSALYLCASSPSGTGGDTIYFGEGSWLTVV.

J is TRBJ2-7 and V is TRBV2, with D perhaps TRBD2 (5 bases). Between the trimmed V and J ends, which lost 6 bases and 6 bases, there was a span of 9 bases. The CDR3 loop spans 11 amino acids. Germline V gene sequence: CDR1 SNHLY, CDR2 FYNNEI. CDR3 in amino acids: CASRRGFEQYF. The CDR3 coding sequence is TGTGCCAGCAGACGGGGTTTCGAGCAGTACTTC.

The rearrangement links TRBV2 to TRBJ1-3, with D hard to call. The length of the CDR3 is 15 residues. V was cut by 3 bases and J by 0 bases, with 9 bases left in between. Germline loops: CDR1 SNHLY, CDR2 FYNNEI. The DNA for the CDR3 is TGTGCCAGCAGTGACGAGTTTCTCTCTGGAAACACCATATATTTT. Amino acids: CASSDEFLSGNTIYF.